This T cell receptor (beta chain) was sequenced in a study of T cells after yellow fever vaccination. Study in general: The fractions with low cell numbers were processed using SMART-Seq v4 Ultra Low Input. Findings and caveats of the study: FACS-sorted repertoires might harbor abundant contaminating clonotypes from the bulk population. After the booster, 96% of CD4 and around nine tenths of CD8 primary-response clones were re-detected. A secondary response was less intense yet reached its peak sooner, at day 5 versus 15.

This clonotype was observed at least ten times. The antigen is undetermined. TCRdb reprocessed the 5' RACE reads via MiXCR and lists one record per CDR3 protein. The table includes more than 120,000 distinct CDR3 sequences, less than 9.5% detected once. The source of this sequence is a man between 25 and 39 years old who received the YFV17D yellow fever vaccine. This specimen consisted of CD4+ T cells sorted from PBMCs, obtained 5 days after the yellow fever booster vaccination.

CDR3 sequence: CSATRGRTYNEQFF. Written as DNA, the CDR3 is TGCAGTGCCACGAGGGGCCGGACCTACAATGAGCAGTTCTTC. The rearrangement joins TRBV20-1 to TRBJ2-1; D is perhaps TRBD1 or TRBD2 (5 bases each). The CDR3 totals 14 residues. V lost 6 bases and J lost 2, with 14 bases in between. CDR1 is DFQATT and CDR2 is SNEGSKA in the germline V gene (reference sequence).